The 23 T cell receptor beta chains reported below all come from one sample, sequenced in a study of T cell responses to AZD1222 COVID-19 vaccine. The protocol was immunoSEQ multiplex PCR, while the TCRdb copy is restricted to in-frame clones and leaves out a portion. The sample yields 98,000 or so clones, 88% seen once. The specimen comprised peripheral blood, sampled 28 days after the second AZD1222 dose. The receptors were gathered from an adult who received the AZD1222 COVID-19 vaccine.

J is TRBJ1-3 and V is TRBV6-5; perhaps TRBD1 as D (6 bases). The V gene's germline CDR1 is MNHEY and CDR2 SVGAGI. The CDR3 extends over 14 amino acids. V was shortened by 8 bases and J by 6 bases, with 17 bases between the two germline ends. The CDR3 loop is CASALQGMENTIYF. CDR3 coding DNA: TGTGCCAGCGCCTTACAGGGAATGGAAAACACCATATATTTT.

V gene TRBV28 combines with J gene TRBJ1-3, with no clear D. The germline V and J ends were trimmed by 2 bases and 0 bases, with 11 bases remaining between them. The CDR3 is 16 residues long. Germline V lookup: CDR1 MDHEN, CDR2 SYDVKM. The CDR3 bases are TGTGCCAGCAGTTTAACCGTCGTCGGCTCTGGAAACACCATATATTTT. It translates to CASSLTVVGSGNTIYF.

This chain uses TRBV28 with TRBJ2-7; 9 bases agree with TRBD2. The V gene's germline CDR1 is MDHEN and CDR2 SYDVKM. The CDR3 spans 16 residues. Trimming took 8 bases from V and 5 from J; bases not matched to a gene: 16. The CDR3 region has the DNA TGTGCCAGCGGGGCGGGAGGGCCCTTAGGAATCCACGAGCAGTACTTC. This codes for CASGAGGPLGIHEQYF.

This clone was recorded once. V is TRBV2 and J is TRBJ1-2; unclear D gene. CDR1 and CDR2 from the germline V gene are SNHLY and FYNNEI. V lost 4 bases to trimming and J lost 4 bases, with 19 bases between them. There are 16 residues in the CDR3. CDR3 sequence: CASSGGPPTFVYGYTF. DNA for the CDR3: TGTGCCAGCAGTGGCGGTCCGCCTACCTTTGTCTATGGCTACACCTTC.

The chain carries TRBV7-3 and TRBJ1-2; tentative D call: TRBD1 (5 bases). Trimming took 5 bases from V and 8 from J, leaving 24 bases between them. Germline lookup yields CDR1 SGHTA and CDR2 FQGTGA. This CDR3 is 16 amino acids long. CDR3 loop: CASSPGPRGPSGGYTF. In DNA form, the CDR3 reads TGTGCCAGCAGCCCTGGGCCCCGGGGCCCCTCGGGGGGCTACACCTTC.

CDR3 sequence: CASSQFLENTEAFF. In nucleotides, the CDR3 is TGTGCCAGCAGCCAATTTCTGGAAAACACTGAAGCTTTCTTT. V is TRBV3-1 (or the pseudogene TRBV3-2) and J is TRBJ1-1; no reliable D call. Germline loops: CDR1 LGHDT, CDR2 YNNKEL (reference sequence). V lost 2 bases to trimming and J lost 2 bases, with 9 bases between them. This CDR3 region has 14 residues.

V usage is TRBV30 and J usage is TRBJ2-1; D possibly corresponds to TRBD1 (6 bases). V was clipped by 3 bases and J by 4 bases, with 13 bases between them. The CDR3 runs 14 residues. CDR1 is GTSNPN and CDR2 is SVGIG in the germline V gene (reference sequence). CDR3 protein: CAWSRDTGYNEQFF. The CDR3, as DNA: TGTGCCTGGAGCAGGGACACGGGTTACAATGAGCAGTTCTTC.

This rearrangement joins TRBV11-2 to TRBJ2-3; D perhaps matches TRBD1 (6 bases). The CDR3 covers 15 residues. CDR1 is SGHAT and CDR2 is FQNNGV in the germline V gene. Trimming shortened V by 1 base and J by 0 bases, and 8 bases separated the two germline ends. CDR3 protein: CASSLVGQSTDTQYF. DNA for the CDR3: TGTGCCAGCAGCTTAGTCGGACAGAGCACAGATACGCAGTATTTT.

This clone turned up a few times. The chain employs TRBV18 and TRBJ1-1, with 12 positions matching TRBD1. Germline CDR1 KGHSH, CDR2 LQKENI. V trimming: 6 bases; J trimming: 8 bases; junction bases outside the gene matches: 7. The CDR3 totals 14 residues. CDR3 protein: CASSPMGTGGEAFF. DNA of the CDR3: TGTGCCAGCTCCCCGATGGGGACAGGGGGCGAAGCTTTCTTT. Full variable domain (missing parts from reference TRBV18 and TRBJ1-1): NAGVMQNPRHLVRRRGQEARLRCSPMKGHSHVYWYRQLPEEGLKFMVYLQKENIIDESGMPKERFSAEFPKEGPSILRIQQVVRGDSAAYFCASSPMGTGGEAFFGQGTRLTVV.

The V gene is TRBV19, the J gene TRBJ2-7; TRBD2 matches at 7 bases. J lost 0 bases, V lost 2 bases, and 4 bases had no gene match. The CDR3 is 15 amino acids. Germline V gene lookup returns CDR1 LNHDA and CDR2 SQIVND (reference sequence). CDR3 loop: CASSIQAGSSYEQYF. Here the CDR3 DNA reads TGTGCCAGTAGTATACAAGCGGGGAGCTCCTACGAGCAGTACTTC.

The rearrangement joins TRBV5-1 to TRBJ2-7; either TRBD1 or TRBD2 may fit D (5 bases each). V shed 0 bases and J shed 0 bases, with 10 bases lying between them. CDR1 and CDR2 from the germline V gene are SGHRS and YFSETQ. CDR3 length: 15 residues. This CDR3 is CASSLGGANSYEQYF. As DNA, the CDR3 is TGCGCCAGCAGCTTGGGAGGGGCCAACTCCTACGAGCAGTACTTC.

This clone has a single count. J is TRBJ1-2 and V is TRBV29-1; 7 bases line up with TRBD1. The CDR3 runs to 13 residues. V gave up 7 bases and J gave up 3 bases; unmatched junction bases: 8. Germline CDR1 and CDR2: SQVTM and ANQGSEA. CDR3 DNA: TGCAGCGCGAGCCGGACAGGAGACTATGGCTACACCTTC. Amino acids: CSASRTGDYGYTF.

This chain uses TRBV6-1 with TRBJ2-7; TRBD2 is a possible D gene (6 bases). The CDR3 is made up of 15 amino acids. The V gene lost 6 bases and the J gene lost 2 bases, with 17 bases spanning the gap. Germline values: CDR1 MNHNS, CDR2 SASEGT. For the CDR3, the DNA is TGTGCCAGCAGAAAAGGTTCTAGCGCCACCTACGAGCAGTACTTC. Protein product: CASRKGSSATYEQYF.

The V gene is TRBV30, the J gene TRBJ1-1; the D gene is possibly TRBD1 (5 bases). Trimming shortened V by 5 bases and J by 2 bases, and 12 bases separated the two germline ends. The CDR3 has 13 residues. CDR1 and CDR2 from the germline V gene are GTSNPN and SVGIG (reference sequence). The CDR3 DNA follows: TGTGCCTGGGGTGGGGGTTTTAACACTGAAGCTTTCTTT. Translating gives CAWGGGFNTEAFF. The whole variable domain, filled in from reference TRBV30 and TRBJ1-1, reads SQTIHQWPATLVQPVGSPLSLECTVEGTSNPNLYWYRQAAGRGLQLLFYSVGIGQISSEVPQNLSASRPQDRQFILSSKKLLLSDSGFYLCAWGGGFNTEAFFGQGTRLTVV.

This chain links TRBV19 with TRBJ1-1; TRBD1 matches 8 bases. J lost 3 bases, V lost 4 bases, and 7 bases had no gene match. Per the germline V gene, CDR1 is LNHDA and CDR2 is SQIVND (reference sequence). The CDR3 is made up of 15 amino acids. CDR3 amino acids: CASSTVQGGYTEAFF. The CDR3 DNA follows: TGTGCCAGTAGTACCGTACAGGGGGGCTACACTGAAGCTTTCTTT.

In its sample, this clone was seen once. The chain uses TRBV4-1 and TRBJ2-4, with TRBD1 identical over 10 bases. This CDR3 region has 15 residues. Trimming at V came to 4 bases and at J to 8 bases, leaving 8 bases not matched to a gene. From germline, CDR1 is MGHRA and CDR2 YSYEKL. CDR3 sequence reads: CASSPEGQGRDIQYF. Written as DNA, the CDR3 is TGCGCCAGCAGCCCGGAGGGACAGGGGAGGGACATTCAGTACTTC.

The CDR3 protein is CASSDRQLSTDTQYF. CDR3 DNA sequence: TGTGCCAGCAGCGATCGACAGCTTTCCACAGATACGCAGTATTTT. The J gene is TRBJ2-3, the V gene TRBV9; D might be TRBD1 (5 bases). Germline CDR1 reads SGDLS; CDR2 reads YYNGEE. There are 15 residues in the CDR3. V dropped 3 bases and J dropped 2 bases, with 13 bases sitting between them.

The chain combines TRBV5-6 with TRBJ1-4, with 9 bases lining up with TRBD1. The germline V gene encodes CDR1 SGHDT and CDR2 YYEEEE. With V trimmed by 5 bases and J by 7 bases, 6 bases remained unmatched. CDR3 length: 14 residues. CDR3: CASRKTGGSEKLFF. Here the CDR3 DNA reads TGTGCCAGCAGAAAAACAGGGGGCAGTGAAAAACTGTTTTTT.

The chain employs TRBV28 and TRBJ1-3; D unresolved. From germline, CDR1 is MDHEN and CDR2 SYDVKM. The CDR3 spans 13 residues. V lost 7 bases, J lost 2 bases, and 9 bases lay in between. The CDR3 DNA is TGTGCCAGCACCCTTCCGACTGGAAACACCATATATTTT. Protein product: CASTLPTGNTIYF.

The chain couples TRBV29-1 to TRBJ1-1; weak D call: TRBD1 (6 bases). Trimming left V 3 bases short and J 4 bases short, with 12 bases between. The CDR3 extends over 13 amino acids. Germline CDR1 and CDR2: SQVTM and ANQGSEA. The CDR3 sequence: CSVEKGGGTEAFF. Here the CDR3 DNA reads TGCAGCGTTGAGAAGGGGGGAGGCACTGAAGCTTTCTTT.

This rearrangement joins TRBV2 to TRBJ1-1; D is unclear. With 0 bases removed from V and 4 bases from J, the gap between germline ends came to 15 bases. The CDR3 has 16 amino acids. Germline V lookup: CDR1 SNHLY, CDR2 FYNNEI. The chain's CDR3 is CASSEALSGKITEAFF. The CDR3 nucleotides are TGTGCCAGCAGTGAAGCGTTGAGCGGGAAGATCACTGAAGCTTTCTTT. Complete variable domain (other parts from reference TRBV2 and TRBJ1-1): EPEVTQTPSHQVTQMGQEVILRCVPISNHLYFYWYRQILGQKVEFLVSFYNNEISEKSEIFDDQFSVERPDGSNFTLKIRSTKLEDSAMYFCASSEALSGKITEAFFGQGTRLTVV.

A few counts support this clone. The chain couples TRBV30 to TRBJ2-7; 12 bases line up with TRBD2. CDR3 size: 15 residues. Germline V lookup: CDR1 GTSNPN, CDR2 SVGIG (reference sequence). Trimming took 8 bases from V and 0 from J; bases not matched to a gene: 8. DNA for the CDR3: TGTGCCGTGGGACTAGCGGGCCTGAGCTCCTACGAGCAGTACTTC. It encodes CAVGLAGLSSYEQYF. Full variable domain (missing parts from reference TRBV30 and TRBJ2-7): SQTIHQWPATLVQPVGSPLSLECTVEGTSNPNLYWYRQAAGRGLQLLFYSVGIGQISSEVPQNLSASRPQDRQFILSSKKLLLSDSGFYLCAVGLAGLSSYEQYFGPGTRLTVT.

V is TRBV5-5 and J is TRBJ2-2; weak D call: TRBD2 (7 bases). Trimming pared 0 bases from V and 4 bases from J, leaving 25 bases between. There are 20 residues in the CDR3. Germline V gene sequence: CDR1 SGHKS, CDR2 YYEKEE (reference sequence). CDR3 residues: CASSLAWSSWNRGGTGELFF. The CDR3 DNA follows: TGTGCCAGCAGCTTGGCCTGGAGCTCCTGGAATAGGGGGGGCACCGGGGAGCTGTTTTTT.